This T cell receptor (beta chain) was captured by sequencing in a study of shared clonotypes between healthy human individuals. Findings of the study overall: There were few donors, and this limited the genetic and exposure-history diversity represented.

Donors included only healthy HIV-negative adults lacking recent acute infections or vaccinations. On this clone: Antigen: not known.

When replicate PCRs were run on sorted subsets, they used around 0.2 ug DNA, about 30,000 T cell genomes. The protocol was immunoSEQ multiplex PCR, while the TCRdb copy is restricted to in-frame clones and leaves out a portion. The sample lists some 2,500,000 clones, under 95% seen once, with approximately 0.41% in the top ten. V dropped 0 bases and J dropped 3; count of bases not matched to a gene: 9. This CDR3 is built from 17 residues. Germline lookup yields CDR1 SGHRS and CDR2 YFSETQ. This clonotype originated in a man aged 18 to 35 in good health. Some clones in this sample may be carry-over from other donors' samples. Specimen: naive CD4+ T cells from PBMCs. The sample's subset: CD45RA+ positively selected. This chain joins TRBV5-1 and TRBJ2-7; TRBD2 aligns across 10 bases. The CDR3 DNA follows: TGCGCCAGCAGCTTGGGGCTAGCGGGAGCGCTCAGCTACGAGCAGTACTTC. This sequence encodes CASSLGLAGALSYEQYF.